This T cell receptor beta chain originates from a study of T cell repertoires in cytomegalovirus infection. Study-level points and caveats: Carriers of CMV plus the relevant HLA were identified by cumulative public TCR beta family frequency.

This clonotype was observed a few times. Its target is unknown. TCRdb re-called the reads through MiXCR, storing one row per CDR3 protein. The sample yields approximately 750,000 distinct CDR3 sequences, roughly a third seen once. This CDR3 comprises 17 residues. V was shortened by 3 bases and J by 3 bases, with 21 bases between the two germline ends. Germline assignment: CDR1 SGHNT and CDR2 YYREEE (reference sequence). V is TRBV5-4 and J is TRBJ1-2; possibly TRBD1 for D (6 bases). The source material was PBMCs. This clonotype was obtained from a human donor in good health (CMV status not recorded). Some clones in this sample may be carry-over from other donors' samples. The CDR3 sequence is CASSSTGSHSGDYGYTF. CDR3 bases: TGTGCCAGCAGCTCCACAGGGAGCCATTCTGGTGACTATGGCTACACCTTC.